This T cell receptor beta chain was recorded in a study of CD8+ T cells in alopecia areata (dated by TCRdb to 2016 to 2019). About the full investigation: Skin from C3H/HeJ donors with spontaneous alopecia (about 6-13 months old) was grafted onto female C3H/HeJ recipients aged about 6-10 weeks. The study used high-throughput TCRbeta sequencing to examine T cell clonal expansion in alopecia areata, in both the C3H/HeJ mouse model and human patients. In humans, TCRbeta sequencing was performed on scalp tissue and on sorted CD4+ and CD8+ peripheral blood T cells from healthy controls and from patients with patchy or totalis/universalis alopecia areata. Scalp clonality was compared among normal scalp (n=4), patchy alopecia areata scalp (n=8), and alopecia totalis/universalis scalp (n=8). RNA was extracted with the PAXgene miRNA kit for fixed scalp, the miRNeasy kit for PBMCs, and the RNeasy kit for mouse skin. TCRbeta CDR3 regions were amplified by immunoSEQ multiplex PCR with 35 Vbeta forward and 13 Jbeta reverse primers.

CDR1 MNHDT and CDR2 YYDKIL are derived from the germline V gene. V is pared back by 0 bases and J by 3 bases, with 10 bases lying between the germline termini. The CDR3 contains 15 residues, cysteine and phenylalanine counted. Part of the CDR3 DNA is given, 33 bases translated from base 1. Library preparation was by the immunoSEQ multiplex PCR assay. For TCR sequencing, RNA was extracted from every sample and reverse transcribed into cDNA to serve as template. SuperScript III was used to make first-strand cDNA, primed with a 2:1 mix of oligo-dT and random hexamers. Amplification bias was assessed with a synthetic immune receptor repertoire, and residual bias was removed computationally. Sequencing of the libraries was done on Illumina HiSeq using 60 bp reads that spanned the CDR3 and were read from J toward V. As for the authors' bioinformatics: Raw reads were preprocessed to remove errors, and CDR3 was defined according to IMGT conventions as the region from the conserved cysteine to phenylalanine. To get clonality, Shannon entropy was normalized by log2 of the number of productive unique TCRs and the result was subtracted from 1. Whether each scalp clone was CD4 or CD8 was inferred by checking scalp TCRbeta sequences against the CD4 and CD8 repertoires from sorted blood. This immuneACCESS table, as held by TCRdb, lists in-frame sequences with V and J called but not all clones. Of the missing ones, under half trace to an unresolved V gene in checked studies; the others have no known cause. Clonal size and the V and J genes are those of that table, whereas D and trimming came from the DNA. The sample counts 90,000 to 130,000 clones, each observed more than once. The ten top clones hold 20% of the sample.

Comments on this clone: Its specific antigen is unknown. This receptor is murine, so its gene names and germline sequences reflect the mouse genome. The DNA ends 4 residues before the CDR3 does, and the rest of the CDR3 is filled in from the germline J gene.

The investigation overall reported the following: Scalp TCR repertoire analysis is complicated because resident alphabeta T cells in normal human skin are also sequenced, whereas mouse skin is dominated by gammadelta T cells. TCR sequences shared between patients were less clear than in mice, possibly partly because of HLA diversity in the patient population. Compared with normal scalp, lesional scalp, particularly in alopecia totalis/universalis, had higher clonality and more expanded CD8+ clones, which suggests antigenic drive.

What was sequenced was lesional skin. The rearranged chain carries TRBV17 and TRBJ2-5; the D gene identity is not certain. The sequence derives from a C3H/HeJ mouse with alopecia areata. The haplotype of this strain at the MHC is H2-k. CDR3 DNA, as far as it was read: TGTGCTAGCAGTAGAGATAGATCTGGACAAGAC. This gives the protein CASSRDRSGQD. The CDR3, in full, reads CASSRDRSGQDTQYF.